These T cell receptor beta chains were read from a single sample in a study of response to subunit inactivated influenza vaccine. TCRdb recomputed calls from the RT-PCR reads with MiXCR, one row per CDR3 protein. The table shows some 800,000 distinct CDR3 sequences, with about 20% occurring only once. Sample: PBMCs from blood, taken 4 to 6 days after vaccination. The origin of the receptors is a man aged 50-59 years who received an inactivated influenza vaccine. Each CDR3 is given with its conserved first and last residue. The D gene is left open where the match is weak. Part of the rows lack a size; the others show once, few, many or a class for expanded clones.

- | TRBJ2-6 | TRBV11-1 | once | TGTGCCAGCAGCTTAGGCGCTCTGGGGGCGGCTGGGGCCAACGTCCTGACTTTC | CASSLGALGAAGANVLTF
- | TRBJ2-5 | TRBV12-3/TRBV12-4 | - | TGTGCCAGCAGCACCTTCGGACAGTCCCAAGAGACCCAGTACTTC | CASSTFGQSQETQYF
TRBD1 | TRBJ2-7 | TRBV12-3/TRBV12-4 | many | TGTGCCAGCAGTTCGACAGGGTACGAGCAGTACTTC | CASSSTGYEQYF
- | TRBJ2-5 | TRBV7-3 | - | TGTGCCAGCAGCTTATCAGGGGCCCCAGAGACCCAGTACTTC | CASSLSGAPETQYF
- | TRBJ1-6 | TRBV20-1 | - | TGCAGTGCTAGTGTTGAGTCGGACTATAGTCGAAGGGACTATAATTCACCCCTCCACTTT | CSASVESDYSRRDYNSPLHF
- | TRBJ1-5 | TRBV5-6 | - | TGTGCCAGCAGCAAGAATATCGGAGGGGATCAGCCCCAGCATTTT | CASSKNIGGDQPQHF
TRBD2 | TRBJ2-5 | TRBV7-8 | - | TGTGCCAGCAGCACTATGGGACTAGCGGGACAAGAGACCCAGTACTTC | CASSTMGLAGQETQYF
- | TRBJ1-5 | TRBV7-8 | few | TGTGCCAGCAGCACAGGGAGTCAGCCCCAGCATTTT | CASSTGSQPQHF
- | TRBJ2-6 | TRBV24-1 | few | TGTGCCACCAGTGATACTACAAGGGGAGAAACTGGGGCCAACGTCCTGACTTTC | CATSDTTRGETGANVLTF
TRBD2 | TRBJ2-1 | TRBV7-9 | - | TGTGCCAGCAGCTTAGCCGAGCGGGGGGGTGCTCAGGAGTTCTTC | CASSLAERGGAQEFF
- | TRBJ2-5 | TRBV28 | - | TGTGCCAGCAGTTCGCCCGCCCTTGCGACCCAGTACTTC | CASSSPALATQYF
- | TRBJ1-6 | TRBV4-3 | - | TGCGCCAGCAGGTCATGGGAGGGTGAGAATTCACCCCTCCACTTT | CASRSWEGENSPLHF
TRBD1 | TRBJ2-1 | TRBV19 | - | TGTGCCAGTAGTATCCTGGGACAGACCCTATACAATGAGCAGTTCTTC | CASSILGQTLYNEQFF
TRBD1 | TRBJ2-7 | TRBV20-1 | - | TGCAGTGCTAGAGGGGACAGGGCCGTTCGCGAGCAGTACTTC | CSARGDRAVREQYF
- | TRBJ2-7 | TRBV28 | - | TGTGCCAGCAGTTTGAGGAGCAGGGTGTACGAGCAGTACTTC | CASSLRSRVYEQYF
- | TRBJ1-6 | TRBV10-3 | - | TGTGCCATCAGTGTTAGGGGAAGTAATTCACCCCTCCACTTT | CAISVRGSNSPLHF
- | TRBJ2-5 | TRBV29-1 | - | TGCAGCCTCGTTAAGAGCGGGGAGACCCAGTACTTC | CSLVKSGETQYF
- | TRBJ2-5 | TRBV12-3/TRBV12-4 | - | TGTGCCAGCAGTTTGTTCCAGGGTGGCGAGACCCAGTACTTC | CASSLFQGGETQYF
- | TRBJ2-7 | TRBV7-8 | - | TGTGCCAGCAGCCTGTACATGACAGTTTACGAGCAGTACTTC | CASSLYMTVYEQYF
- | TRBJ2-7 | TRBV20-1 | many | TGCAGTGCTAGACGGGATTCCTACGAGCAGTACTTC | CSARRDSYEQYF
TRBD1 | TRBJ2-7 | TRBV20-1 | few | TGCAGTGCTAGAGGTAGGACAGGTTCCTACGAGCAGTACTTC | CSARGRTGSYEQYF
TRBD1 | TRBJ2-2 | TRBV5-5 | - | TGTGCCAGCAGCCAGGCACGACAGGGGATGAACGGGGAGCTGTTTTTT | CASSQARQGMNGELFF
- | TRBJ2-3 | TRBV3-1 | - | TGTGCCAGCAGCCATCTGGCCGGCCCAGATACGCAGTATTTT | CASSHLAGPDTQYF
- | TRBJ2-3 | TRBV4-1 | many | TGCGCCAGCAGCCAAGTTATCTCCACAGATACGCAGTATTTT | CASSQVISTDTQYF
- | TRBJ2-7 | TRBV29-1 | many | TGCAGCGTTGAAGGGCAGTACTTC | CSVEGQYF
TRBD1 | TRBJ2-3 | TRBV20-1 | few | TGCAGTGCTAGAGATTGGCGACAGGGGGTGGTGACAGATACGCAGTATTTT | CSARDWRQGVVTDTQYF
TRBD2 | TRBJ2-1 | TRBV20-1 | many | TGCAGTGCTAGAGGACTAGCGAACAATGAGCAGTTCTTC | CSARGLANNEQFF
- | TRBJ2-5 | TRBV7-8 | - | TGTGCCAGCAGCTTATTAGTGGGACACCGCCAAGAGACCCAGTACTTC | CASSLLVGHRQETQYF
TRBD2 | TRBJ2-3 | TRBV11-2 | - | TGTGCCAGCAGCTTAAGTAGCGGGAGGGTGGATACGCAGTATTTT | CASSLSSGRVDTQYF
TRBD2 | TRBJ2-1 | TRBV28 | once | TGTGCCAGCAGTTCTCTAAGCGGGGGGGCCTACAATGAGCAGTTCTTC | CASSSLSGGAYNEQFF
- | TRBJ2-7 | TRBV7-9 | few | TGTGCCAGCAGCACGGGACCAAGGGAGCAGTACTTC | CASSTGPREQYF
TRBD2 | TRBJ2-2 | TRBV4-3 | few | TGCGCCAGCAGCCAACCTGGACTAGCCGGGGAGCTGTTTTTT | CASSQPGLAGELFF
- | TRBJ1-3 | TRBV5-1 | few | TGCGCCAGCAGTCCGAGCCCTACCGCCTCTGGAAACACCATATATTTT | CASSPSPTASGNTIYF
TRBD2 | TRBJ2-3 | TRBV20-1 | few | TGCAGTGCACGGACTAGCGGGATGGATACGCAGTATTTT | CSARTSGMDTQYF
TRBD2 | TRBJ2-1 | TRBV20-1 | - | TGCAGTGCTAAATCCCTAGCGGGGGGGCCCAATGAGCAGTTCTTC | CSAKSLAGGPNEQFF
TRBD1 | TRBJ2-7 | TRBV28 | few | TGTGCCAGCAGTTTTGGACAGGGAAAGTACTTC | CASSFGQGKYF
- | TRBJ2-1 | TRBV4-3 | few | TGCGCCAGCAGCCAAGATCTATGGCGGACTGAGGATGAGCAGTTCTTC | CASSQDLWRTEDEQFF
TRBD1 | TRBJ2-3 | TRBV5-1 | - | TGCGCCAGCAGCTTGCGGACAGGGGCCACAGATACGCAGTATTTT | CASSLRTGATDTQYF
- | TRBJ1-2 | TRBV5-1 | - | TGCGCCAGCAGCTTGGAGTCAGGGGCGTATGGCTACACCTTC | CASSLESGAYGYTF
- | TRBJ2-5 | TRBV7-2 | - | TGTGCCAGCAGCTCAGAGACGAGGGGCCCCCATTACTTC | CASSSETRGPHYF
- | TRBJ2-7 | TRBV12-3/TRBV12-4 | - | TGTGCCAGCAGTATTTGGGGGATTGGGCCCAGCTCCTACGAGCAGTACTTC | CASSIWGIGPSSYEQYF
- | TRBJ2-7 | TRBV4-1 | few | TGCGCCAGCAGCCCTACTGATGCACAGGCTTCCTACGAGCAGTACTTC | CASSPTDAQASYEQYF
TRBD2 | TRBJ2-1 | TRBV4-3 | few | TGCGCCAGCAGCCGCCTTAGCGGGGGAGTTAACAATGAGCAGTTCTTC | CASSRLSGGVNNEQFF
- | TRBJ2-7 | TRBV5-1 | - | TGCGCCAGCAGCTTGGCGGCCGCCGAATACGAGCAGTACTTC | CASSLAAAEYEQYF
- | TRBJ2-7 | TRBV20-1 | few | TGCAGTGCTAGACCCAGGGGGGCAGGACTATACGAGCAGTACTTC | CSARPRGAGLYEQYF
- | TRBJ1-2 | TRBV5-6 | - | TGTGCCAGCAGCTCTATGACAGGAATGATCTATGGCTACACCTTC | CASSSMTGMIYGYTF
- | TRBJ2-5 | TRBV29-1 | - | TGCAGCGTTGAAGAGTTCAGAACGTTAGAGACCCAGTACTTC | CSVEEFRTLETQYF
TRBD1 | TRBJ1-1 | TRBV12-3/TRBV12-4 | - | TGTGCCAGCAGTTACAGGGGGGACACTGAAGCTTTCTTT | CASSYRGDTEAFF
- | TRBJ1-2 | TRBV20-1 | - | TGCAGTGCTAGCAGGGACGACTATGGCTACACCTTC | CSASRDDYGYTF
- | TRBJ2-7 | TRBV10-3 | - | TGTGCCATCAGGGAGGGACGAGAGGGTGGCGAGCAGTACTTC | CAIREGREGGEQYF
TRBD2 | TRBJ2-1 | TRBV12-3/TRBV12-4 | many | TGTGCCAGCAGTTTCCTAGCGGGAAGCAATGAGCAGTTCTTC | CASSFLAGSNEQFF
- | TRBJ2-6 | TRBV5-1 | - | TGCGCCAGCAGCTTGAGGGACCCGGGGCGAGCTGGGGCCAACGTCCTGACTTTC | CASSLRDPGRAGANVLTF
- | TRBJ2-1 | TRBV7-9 | - | TGTGCCAGCAGCTTAACGGGGGTCGCGCAGTTCTTC | CASSLTGVAQFF
TRBD2 | TRBJ2-2 | TRBV20-1 | - | TGCAGTGCCCCTGGGGGGGTGAACACCGGGGAGCTGTTTTTT | CSAPGGVNTGELFF
- | TRBJ2-5 | TRBV7-2 | few | TGTGCCAGCAGCCGTACACGGGACGAGACCCAGTACTTC | CASSRTRDETQYF
- | TRBJ2-3 | TRBV28 | - | TGTGCCAGCAGATCGGAGGCTAGCGTAAGCACAGATACGCAGTATTTT | CASRSEASVSTDTQYF
- | TRBJ1-2 | TRBV5-1 | few | TGCGCCAGCAGCGGGGGAATGGGGCAGAGTTATGGCTACACCTTC | CASSGGMGQSYGYTF
- | TRBJ2-7 | TRBV29-1 | few | TGCAGCGTGAGGACCACCTACGAGCAGTACTTC | CSVRTTYEQYF
- | TRBJ2-1 | TRBV7-8 | - | TGTGCCAGCAGCCCAGGATCATCTGGGCAGTTCTTC | CASSPGSSGQFF